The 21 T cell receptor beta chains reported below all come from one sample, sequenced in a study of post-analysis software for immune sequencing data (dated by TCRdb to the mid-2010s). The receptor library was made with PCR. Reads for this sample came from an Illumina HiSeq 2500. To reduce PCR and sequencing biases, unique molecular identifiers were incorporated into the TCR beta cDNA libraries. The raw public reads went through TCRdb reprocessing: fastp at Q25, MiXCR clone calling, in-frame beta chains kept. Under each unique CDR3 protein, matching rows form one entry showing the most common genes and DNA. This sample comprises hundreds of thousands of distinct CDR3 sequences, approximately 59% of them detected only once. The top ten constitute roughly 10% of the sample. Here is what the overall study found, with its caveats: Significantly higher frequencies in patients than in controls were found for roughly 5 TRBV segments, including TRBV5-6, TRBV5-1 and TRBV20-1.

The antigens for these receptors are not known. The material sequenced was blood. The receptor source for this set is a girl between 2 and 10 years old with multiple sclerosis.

CDR3 DNA sequence: TGCAGCGTGGGAGGGGGACTAGCGGTCCTAGAGGGGCAGTTCTTC. Protein: CSVGGGLAVLEGQFF. This chain joins TRBV29-1 and TRBJ2-1; 11 bases are shared with TRBD2. This CDR3 region has 15 residues. Germline V lookup: CDR1 SQVTM, CDR2 ANQGSEA. The trim removed 6 bases at V and 12 bases at J, leaving 16 bases unmatched.

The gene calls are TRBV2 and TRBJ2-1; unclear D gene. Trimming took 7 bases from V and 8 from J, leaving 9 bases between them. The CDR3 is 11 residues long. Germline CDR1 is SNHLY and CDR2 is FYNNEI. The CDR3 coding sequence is TGTGCCAGCAAAGAATACGATGAGCAGTTCTTC. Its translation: CASKEYDEQFF.

The CDR3 region has the DNA TGTGCCAGCAGTTTAGAGGGGACGGTGGGCACTGAAGCTTTCTTT. Its protein product is CASSLEGTVGTEAFF. This rearrangement joins TRBV12-3 or TRBV12-4 to TRBJ1-1, with D possibly matching TRBD1 (5 bases). The length of the CDR3 is 15 residues. The V end lost 1 base, the J end lost 4 bases, and 13 bases lay between the germline ends.

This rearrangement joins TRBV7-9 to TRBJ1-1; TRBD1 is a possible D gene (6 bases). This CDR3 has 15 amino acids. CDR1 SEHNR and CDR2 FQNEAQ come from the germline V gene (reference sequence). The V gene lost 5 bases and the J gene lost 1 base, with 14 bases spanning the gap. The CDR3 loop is CASSQGGTANTEAFF. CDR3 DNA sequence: TGTGCCAGCAGCCAAGGGGGGACCGCGAACACTGAAGCTTTCTTT.

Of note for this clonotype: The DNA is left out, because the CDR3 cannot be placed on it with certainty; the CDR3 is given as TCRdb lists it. CDR3 sequence: CASSSGVGGGTESLFWQYF. This chain uses TRBV28 with TRBJ2-5; TRBD1, the D gene given by the table, was not confirmed from the DNA. The germline V gene encodes CDR1 MDHEN and CDR2 SYDVKM. Both ends counted, the CDR3 spans 19 residues.

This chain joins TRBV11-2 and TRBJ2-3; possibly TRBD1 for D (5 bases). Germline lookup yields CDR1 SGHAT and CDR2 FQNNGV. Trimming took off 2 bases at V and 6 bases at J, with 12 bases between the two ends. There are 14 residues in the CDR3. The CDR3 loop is CASSLWQGSDTQYF. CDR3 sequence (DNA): TGTGCCAGCAGCTTATGGCAGGGATCGGATACGCAGTATTTT.

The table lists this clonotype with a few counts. The CDR3 reads CASSMTGEITEAFF. The DNA for the CDR3 is TGCGCCAGCAGCATGACAGGGGAAATCACTGAAGCTTTCTTT. The chain joins TRBV5-1 to TRBJ1-1; 8 bases match TRBD1. The CDR3 has 14 amino acids. V gave up 4 bases and J gave up 4 bases; unmatched junction bases: 6. Germline assignment: CDR1 SGHRS and CDR2 YFSETQ.

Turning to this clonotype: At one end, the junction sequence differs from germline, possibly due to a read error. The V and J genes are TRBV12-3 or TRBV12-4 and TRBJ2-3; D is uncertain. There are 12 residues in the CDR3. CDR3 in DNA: TGTGCCAGCGCGGATGGCACAGATACGGAGTATTTT. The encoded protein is CASADGTDTEYF.

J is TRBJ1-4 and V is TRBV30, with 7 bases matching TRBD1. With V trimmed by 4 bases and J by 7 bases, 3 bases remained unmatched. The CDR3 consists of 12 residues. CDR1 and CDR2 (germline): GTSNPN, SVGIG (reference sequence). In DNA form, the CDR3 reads TGTGCCTGGAACAGGGGACGTGAAAAACTGTTTTTT. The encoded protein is CAWNRGREKLFF.

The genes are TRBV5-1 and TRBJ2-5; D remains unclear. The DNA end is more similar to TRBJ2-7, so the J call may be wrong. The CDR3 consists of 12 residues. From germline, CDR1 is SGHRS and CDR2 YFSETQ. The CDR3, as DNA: TGCGCCAGCAGCTTGACCTTATCCGAGCAGTACTTC. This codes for CASSLTLSEQYF.

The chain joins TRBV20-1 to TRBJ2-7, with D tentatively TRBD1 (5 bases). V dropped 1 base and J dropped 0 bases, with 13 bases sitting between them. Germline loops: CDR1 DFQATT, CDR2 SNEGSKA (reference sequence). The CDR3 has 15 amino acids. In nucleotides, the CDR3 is TGCAGTGCTAGAGTTTGGCGACAGAGCTCCTACGAGCAGTACTTC. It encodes CSARVWRQSSYEQYF.

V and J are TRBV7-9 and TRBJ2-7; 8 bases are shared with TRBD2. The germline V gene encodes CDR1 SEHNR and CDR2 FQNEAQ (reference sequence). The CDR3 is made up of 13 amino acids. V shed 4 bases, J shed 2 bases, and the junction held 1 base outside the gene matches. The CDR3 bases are TGTGCCAGCAGCTGGCGGGGGGCCTACGAGCAGTACTTC. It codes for CASSWRGAYEQYF.

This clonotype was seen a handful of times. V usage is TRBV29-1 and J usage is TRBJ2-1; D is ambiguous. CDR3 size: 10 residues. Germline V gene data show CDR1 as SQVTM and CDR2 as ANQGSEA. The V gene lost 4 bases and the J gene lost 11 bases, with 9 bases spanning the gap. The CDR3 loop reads CSVGRGQQFF. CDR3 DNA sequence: TGCAGCGTTGGCCGTGGGCAGCAGTTCTTC.

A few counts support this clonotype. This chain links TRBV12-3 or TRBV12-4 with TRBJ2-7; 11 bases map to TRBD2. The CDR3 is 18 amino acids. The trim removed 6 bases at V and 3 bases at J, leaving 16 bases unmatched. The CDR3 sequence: CASSPHSGRAFPYYEQYF. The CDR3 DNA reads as TGTGCCAGCAGCCCCCATAGCGGGAGGGCCTTCCCCTACTACGAGCAGTACTTC.

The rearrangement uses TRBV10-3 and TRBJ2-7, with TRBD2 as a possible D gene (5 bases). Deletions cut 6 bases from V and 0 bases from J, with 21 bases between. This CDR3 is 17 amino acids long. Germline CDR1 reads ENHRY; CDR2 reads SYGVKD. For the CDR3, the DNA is TGTGCCATCAGCAGTTCTGCAAATTTGGACTTCTCCTACGAGCAGTACTTC. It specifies CAISSSANLDFSYEQYF.

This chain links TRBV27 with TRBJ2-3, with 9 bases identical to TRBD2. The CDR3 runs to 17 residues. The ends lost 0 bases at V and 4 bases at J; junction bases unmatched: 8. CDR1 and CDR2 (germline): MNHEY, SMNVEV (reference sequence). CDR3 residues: CASSLSGGRAGADTQYF. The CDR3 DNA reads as TGTGCCAGCAGTTTATCCGGCGGGAGGGCCGGGGCAGATACGCAGTATTTT.

CDR3 sequence reads: CASSSLSPGSEQFF. The CDR3 region has the DNA TGCGCCAGCAGCTCCCTGTCGCCAGGGAGTGAGCAGTTCTTC. The chain couples TRBV5-1 to TRBJ2-1, with D perhaps TRBD1 or TRBD2 (5 bases each). CDR1 is SGHRS, CDR2 YFSETQ, per germline. The CDR3 spans 14 residues. The V end lost 3 bases, the J end lost 9 bases, and 16 bases lay between the germline ends.

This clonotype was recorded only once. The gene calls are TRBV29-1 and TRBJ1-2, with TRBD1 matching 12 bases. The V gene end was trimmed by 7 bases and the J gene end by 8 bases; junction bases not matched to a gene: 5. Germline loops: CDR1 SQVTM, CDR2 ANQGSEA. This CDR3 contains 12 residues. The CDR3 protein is CSAPGTGGGYTF. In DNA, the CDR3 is TGCAGCGCCCCCGGGACAGGGGGCGGCTACACCTTC.

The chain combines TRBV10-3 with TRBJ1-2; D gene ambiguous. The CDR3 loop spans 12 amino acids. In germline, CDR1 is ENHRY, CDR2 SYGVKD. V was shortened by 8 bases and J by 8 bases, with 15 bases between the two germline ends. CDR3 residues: CAIVGLDEGYTF. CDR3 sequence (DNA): TGTGCCATCGTCGGCCTCGATGAGGGCTACACCTTC.

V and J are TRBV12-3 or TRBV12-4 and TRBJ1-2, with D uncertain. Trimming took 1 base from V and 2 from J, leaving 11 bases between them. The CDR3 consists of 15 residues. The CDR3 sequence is CASSLGRSDNYGYTF. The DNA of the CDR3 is TGTGCCAGCAGTTTAGGGAGGTCGGACAACTATGGCTACACCTTC.

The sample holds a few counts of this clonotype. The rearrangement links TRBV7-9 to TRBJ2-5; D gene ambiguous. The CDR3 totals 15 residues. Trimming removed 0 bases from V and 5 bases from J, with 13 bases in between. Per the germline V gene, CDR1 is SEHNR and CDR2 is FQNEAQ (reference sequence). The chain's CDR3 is CASSLALKGSETQYF. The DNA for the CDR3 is TGTGCCAGCAGCTTAGCCCTCAAGGGCTCGGAGACCCAGTACTTC.